The rows below give T cell receptor beta chains drawn from one sample of a study of blood T cell repertoires in COVID-19. The assay was immunoSEQ multiplex PCR, and TCRdb's table has in-frame clones only and misses some. The data show 73,000 or so clones, 86% seen once. The source material was peripheral blood. These receptors were collected from a man aged 25-45 years with acute or convalescent COVID-19. Both conserved end residues are part of each CDR3. D genes are given only for firm matches. Not all rows give a size; the values are once, few, many and, for expanded clones, a class.

-,TRBJ2-7,-,TRBV18,TGTGCCAGCTCGCATGGACAGCTCTACGAGCAGTACTTC,CASSHGQLYEQYF
TRBD2,TRBJ2-7,-,TRBV9,TGTGCCAGCAGCGTAGAAGGCGGGAGGTCCGACGAGCAGTACTTC,CASSVEGGRSDEQYF
-,TRBJ2-1,-,TRBV3-1/TRBV3-2,TGTGCCAGCAGCCAAGTGGCGGGACCAGGGAGCAATGAGCAGTTCTTC,CASSQVAGPGSNEQFF
-,TRBJ1-1,-,TRBV7-2,TGTGCCAGCAGCTTGAGGCAGACTGTTTTTGGGAACACTGAAGCTTTCTTT,CASSLRQTVFGNTEAFF
TRBD2,TRBJ2-2,-,TRBV3-1/TRBV3-2,TGTGCCAGCAGGGATGGGACTAGCGGGAGGGCAGGGGAGCTGTTTTTT,CASRDGTSGRAGELFF
TRBD2,TRBJ2-1,-,TRBV3-1/TRBV3-2,TGTGCCAGCAGCCAACTAGCGGGAAATCTGGGCCCGTTCTTC,CASSQLAGNLGPFF
TRBD1,TRBJ1-1,-,TRBV7-2,TGTGCCAGCAGCCCGATCCTACAGGGGTCGGGAGCTTTCTTT,CASSPILQGSGAFF
-,TRBJ2-2,-,TRBV4-1,TGCGCCAGCAGCCAAGTAATACTCGGGGAGCTGTTTTTT,CASSQVILGELFF
-,TRBJ2-7,once,TRBV28,TGTGCCAGCAGTGCCGGGGACTTCTCCTACGAGCAGTACTTC,CASSAGDFSYEQYF
-,TRBJ2-2,-,TRBV15,TGTGCCACCAGCAGAGATCGGAGCGGGGAGCTGTTTTTT,CATSRDRSGELFF
TRBD1,TRBJ1-6,-,TRBV5-1,TGCGCCAGCAGCTTGGAGGACAGGCCGGAAAATCCACCCCTCCACTTT,CASSLEDRPENPPLHF
-,TRBJ1-4,-,TRBV6-5,TGTGCCAGCAGTTTTTATGGGAGTGAAAAACTGTTTTTT,CASSFYGSEKLFF
-,TRBJ1-5,once,TRBV4-1,TGCGCCAGCAGCCCGGGGGGCAGGGGCAATCAGCCCCAGCATTTT,CASSPGGRGNQPQHF
-,TRBJ1-5,once,TRBV4-1,TGCGCCAGCAGCCAAGAACCGGGGATCCGGCAGCCCCAGCATTTT,CASSQEPGIRQPQHF
TRBD2,TRBJ2-7,-,TRBV12-3/TRBV12-4,TGTGCCAGCGGACTGGGGGGGTCCTACGAGCAGTACTTC,CASGLGGSYEQYF
-,TRBJ2-1,-,TRBV30,TGTGCCTGGAGTAAGGGGGTCAATGAGCAGTTCTTC,CAWSKGVNEQFF
-,TRBJ2-3,-,TRBV28,TGTGCCAGCAGCGATCTAGGGGTAGGGTTGGATACGCAGTATTTT,CASSDLGVGLDTQYF
TRBD2,TRBJ2-2,-,TRBV7-2,TGTGCCAGCAGCTCGGTCCCTAGCGGAGAAGACACCGGGGAGCTGTTTTTT,CASSSVPSGEDTGELFF
-,TRBJ2-5,few,TRBV18,TGTGCCAGCTCACCAGGGGGCAAACCAGAGACCCAGTACTTC,CASSPGGKPETQYF
TRBD1,TRBJ1-2,-,TRBV7-2,TGTGCCAGCAGCTTAAACGCGCCGACAGGGCGGGGCTACACCTTC,CASSLNAPTGRGYTF
-,TRBJ2-3,once,TRBV7-9,TGTGCCAGCAGCACCACTCGAGGCACAGATACGCAGTATTTT,CASSTTRGTDTQYF
-,TRBJ2-1,-,TRBV7-3,TGTGCCAGCAGCCCCTCCGAGACAGCCTACAATGAGCAGTTCTTC,CASSPSETAYNEQFF
-,TRBJ2-6,-,TRBV28,TGTGCCAGCAGTAAAGGGAAGGGGTCTGGGGCCAACGTCCTGACTTTC,CASSKGKGSGANVLTF
-,TRBJ2-1,-,TRBV6-5,TGTGCCAGCAGTTTCCGGAGGGCCGATGAGCAGTTCTTC,CASSFRRADEQFF